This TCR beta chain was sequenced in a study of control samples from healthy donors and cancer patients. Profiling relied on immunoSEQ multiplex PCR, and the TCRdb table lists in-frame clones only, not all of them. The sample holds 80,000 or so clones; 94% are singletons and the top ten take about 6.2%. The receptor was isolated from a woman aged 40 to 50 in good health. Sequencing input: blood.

CDR3 protein: CASSRGQSSYNEQFF. In nucleotides, the CDR3 is TGTGCCAGCTCACGGGGGCAGAGCTCCTACAATGAGCAGTTCTTC. The genes are TRBV18 and TRBJ2-1; weak D call: TRBD1 (6 bases). Per germline, CDR1 KGHSH and CDR2 LQKENI. The CDR3 has 15 amino acids. The germline V and J ends were trimmed by 4 bases and 0 bases, with 10 bases remaining between them.